The 8 T cell receptor beta chains presented below share a single source sample, sequenced in a study of blood T cell repertoires in COVID-19. This table comes from immunoSEQ multiplex PCR, and its TCRdb copy is limited to in-frame clones, with some not included. The sample has roughly 180,000 clones, 70% to 85% seen once. The sample comprised peripheral blood. Every receptor here comes from a man aged 80 or over with COVID-19, enrolled during active disease.

This chain connects TRBV11-3 to TRBJ1-1; 8 bases are a match to TRBD1. Germline V gene lookup returns CDR1 SGHNT and CDR2 YENEEA. Trimming took 7 bases from V and 1 from J; bases not matched to a gene: 2. The CDR3 has 13 amino acids. For the CDR3, the DNA is TGTGCCAGCACCGGGACAGGGAACACTGAAGCTTTCTTT. This codes for CASTGTGNTEAFF.

The chain carries TRBV19 and TRBJ1-2; tentatively, D is TRBD1 (6 bases). The V gene's germline CDR1 is LNHDA and CDR2 SQIVND (reference sequence). Trimming took 5 bases from V and 8 from J, leaving 21 bases between them. The CDR3 sequence is 15 residues long. This CDR3 is CASSVARGGTRGYTF. The CDR3 nucleotides are TGTGCCAGTAGTGTCGCACGGGGGGGCACGAGGGGCTACACCTTC.

The chain has TRBV19 and TRBJ1-2; 8 bases line up with TRBD1. Germline assignment: CDR1 LNHDA and CDR2 SQIVND (reference sequence). Trimming cost V 3 bases and J 3 bases; bases outside gene matches: 6. The CDR3 has 15 residues. The CDR3 coding sequence is TGTGCCAGTAGTATGGACAGGGAACCATACTATGGCTACACCTTC. Translating gives CASSMDREPYYGYTF. Combining the CDR3 with reference TRBV19 and TRBJ1-2 gives the whole variable domain DGGITQSPKYLFRKEGQNVTLSCEQNLNHDAMYWYRQDPGQGLRLIYYSQIVNDFQKGDIAEGYSVSREKKESFPLTVTSAQKNPTAFYLCASSMDREPYYGYTFGSGTRLTVV.

This clone was observed once. The chain has TRBV10-3 and TRBJ2-7; TRBD2 matches at 8 bases. The V and J ends lost 7 bases and 4 bases, in that order; junction bases with no gene match: 9. Per germline, CDR1 ENHRY and CDR2 SYGVKD. CDR3 length: 14 amino acids. In DNA form, the CDR3 reads TGTGCCATCAAACGGGGACTAGAAGATTACGAGCAGTACTTC. Translating it yields CAIKRGLEDYEQYF.

The CDR3 loop reads CSASFRGQETQYF. The CDR3 DNA follows: TGCAGTGCTAGTTTTCGGGGACAAGAGACCCAGTACTTC. The rearrangement links TRBV20-1 to TRBJ2-5, with D maybe TRBD2 (5 bases). With 3 bases removed from V and 2 bases from J, the gap between germline ends came to 10 bases. Germline CDR1 and CDR2: DFQATT and SNEGSKA (reference sequence). The CDR3 consists of 13 residues.

The V gene is TRBV6-1, the J gene TRBJ1-2; D unclear. Trimming stripped 2 bases from V and 1 base from J, with 8 bases between. The V gene's germline CDR1 is MNHNS and CDR2 SASEGT. The CDR3 is 14 amino acids. The CDR3 here is CASSETTDNYGYTF. CDR3 DNA: TGTGCCAGCAGTGAAACTACGGATAACTATGGCTACACCTTC.

The chain joins TRBV6-1 to TRBJ2-1; no clear D gene. Germline loops: CDR1 MNHNS, CDR2 SASEGT. The germline V and J ends were trimmed by 3 bases and 0 bases, with 15 bases remaining between them. This CDR3 has 17 amino acids. DNA of the CDR3: TGTGCCAGCAGTGACGCCAGGTGGGTTAGCTCCTACAATGAGCAGTTCTTC. Its protein product is CASSDARWVSSYNEQFF.

The chain uses TRBV4-2 and TRBJ2-1; 8 bases align to TRBD2. This CDR3 has 17 amino acids. Per the germline V gene, CDR1 is LGHNA and CDR2 is YNFKEQ. The ends lost 7 bases at V and 2 bases at J; junction bases unmatched: 13. In DNA, the CDR3 is TGTGCCAGCACCTCCCTCTCCGGGGGGGCCACCTACAATGAGCAGTTCTTC. It codes for CASTSLSGGATYNEQFF.